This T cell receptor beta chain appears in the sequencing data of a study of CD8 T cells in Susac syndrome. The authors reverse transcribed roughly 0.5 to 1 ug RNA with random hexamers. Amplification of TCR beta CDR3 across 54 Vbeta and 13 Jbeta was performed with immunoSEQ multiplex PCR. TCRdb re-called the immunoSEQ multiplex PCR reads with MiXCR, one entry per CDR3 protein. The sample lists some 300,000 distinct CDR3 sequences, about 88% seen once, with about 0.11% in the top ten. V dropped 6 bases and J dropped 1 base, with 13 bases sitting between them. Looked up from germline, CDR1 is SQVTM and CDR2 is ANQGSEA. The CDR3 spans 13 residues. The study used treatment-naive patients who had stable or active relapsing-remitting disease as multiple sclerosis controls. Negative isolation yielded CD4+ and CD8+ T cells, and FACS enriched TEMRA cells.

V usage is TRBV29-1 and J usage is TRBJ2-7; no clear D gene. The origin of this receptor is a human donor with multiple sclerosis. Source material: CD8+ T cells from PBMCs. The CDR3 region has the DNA TGCAGCGTATGGCGACCACTATCCTACGAGCAGTACTTC. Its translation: CSVWRPLSYEQYF.